This T cell receptor (beta chain) was observed in a study of T-cell memory formation after mild COVID-19. Study background: TCR clusters mostly belonged to single donors.

Notes on this clonotype: The antigen is undetermined.

TCRdb ran MiXCR on the 5' RACE reads and lists one entry per CDR3 protein. The sample carries roughly 340,000 distinct CDR3 sequences, about 15% recorded once. This CDR3 is 13 amino acids long. V lost 5 bases and J lost 7; bases outside the gene matches: 7. Germline assignment: CDR1 SEHNR and CDR2 FQNEAQ (reference sequence). Whole-study findings and limits: Detection of some responders pre-infection suggested pre-existing cross-reactive memory T cells participated.

This receptor was obtained from a man aged 18-30 years who had mild COVID-19 (a few samples of this study predate the infection). Cell type and time point are not known. This chain connects TRBV7-9 to TRBJ1-2; 7 bases align to TRBD1. Sequencing used PBMCs or a T cell subset sorted from them (not recorded which). CDR3 DNA sequence: TGTGCCAGCAGCCCGGGACAGAGGGGTGGCTACACCTTC. The encoded protein is CASSPGQRGGYTF.